These 24 T cell receptor beta chains share one sample of origin, sequenced in a study of cytomegalovirus exposure and HLA in healthy donors. It was with 60 Vbeta and 13 Jbeta primers that the PCR ran. Using immunoSEQ multiplex PCR, the repertoire was profiled, and TCRdb retains in-frame clones only, with some absent. The sample holds around 150,000 clones; under 70% are singletons and the top ten take 3%. Sequencing was carried out using PBMCs. Source of these receptors: a woman in her twenties or thirties in good health and CMV-seropositive.

The chain has TRBV7-3 and TRBJ2-1, with 7 nucleotides matching TRBD2. CDR3 length: 13 amino acids. The J segment lost 8 bases and the V segment lost 0 bases, leaving 1 base of the junction unmatched. Looked up from germline, CDR1 is SGHTA and CDR2 is FQGTGA. The CDR3 here is CASSLTGRDEQFF. CDR3 sequence (DNA): TGTGCCAGCAGCTTAACAGGGAGGGATGAGCAGTTCTTC.

This chain joins TRBV6-5 and TRBJ2-5; D is uncertain. This CDR3 has 14 residues. Germline CDR1 MNHEY, CDR2 SVGAGI. V was clipped by 2 bases and J by 4 bases, with 11 bases between them. CDR3 loop: CASSYVGGAETQYF. CDR3 DNA: TGTGCCAGCAGTTACGTAGGCGGCGCAGAGACCCAGTACTTC.

CDR3 DNA: TGTGCCAGCGCCCATAGGGGTTACGACTACGAGCAGTACTTC. Translated, it gives CASAHRGYDYEQYF. The V gene is TRBV7-2, the J gene TRBJ2-7, with a weak D call TRBD1 (5 bases). V gave up 8 bases and J gave up 3 bases, with 17 bases separating them. CDR1 and CDR2 (germline): SGHTA, FQGNSA. The CDR3 is made up of 14 amino acids.

The chain joins TRBV9 to TRBJ2-1; 10 positions agree with TRBD1. CDR3 length: 18 amino acids. After removal of 3 bases from V and 1 base from J, the junction contained 10 bases not matched to a gene. Germline lookup yields CDR1 SGDLS and CDR2 YYNGEE. CDR3 loop: CASSAPSRTGGSYNEQFF. The CDR3 DNA follows: TGTGCCAGCAGCGCACCCTCTAGGACAGGGGGATCCTACAATGAGCAGTTCTTC.

This clone is a singleton in its sample. J is TRBJ1-5 and V is TRBV7-9; weak D call: TRBD1 (5 bases). Trimming took off 5 bases at V and 1 base at J, with 9 bases between the two ends. The length of the CDR3 is 14 residues. CDR1 and CDR2 (germline): SEHNR, FQNEAQ (reference sequence). This CDR3 reads CASSRTGSNQPQHF. CDR3 bases: TGTGCCAGCAGCCGCACAGGAAGCAATCAGCCCCAGCATTTT.

The chain couples TRBV7-9 to TRBJ2-7; 8 bases match TRBD1. This CDR3 spans 15 amino acids. Germline loops: CDR1 SEHNR, CDR2 FQNEAQ (reference sequence). V dropped 4 bases and J dropped 0; count of bases not matched to a gene: 5. CDR3 amino acids: CASSWTGRSSYEQYF. CDR3 sequence (DNA): TGTGCCAGCAGCTGGACAGGGAGAAGCTCCTACGAGCAGTACTTC.

The chain uses TRBV10-3 and TRBJ2-1; 7 bases fit TRBD1. Germline V gene data show CDR1 as ENHRY and CDR2 as SYGVKD. V was pared by 6 bases and J by 6 bases, with 8 bases of the junction left unmatched. This CDR3 is built from 14 residues. In nucleotides, the CDR3 is TGTGCCATCAGCCGAGACAGGGAAAGCAATGAGCAGTTCTTC. Residues: CAISRDRESNEQFF.

The chain recombines TRBV2 with TRBJ2-2, with TRBD2 matching over 7 bases. Germline lookup yields CDR1 SNHLY and CDR2 FYNNEI. With 7 bases clipped from V and 4 bases from J, the junction kept 9 bases outside the gene matches. The length of the CDR3 is 15 residues. The CDR3 region has the DNA TGTGCCAGCAACTCGAGGGGAGGGGCCACCGGGGAGCTGTTTTTT. Translation: CASNSRGGATGELFF. Drawing the rest from reference TRBV2 and TRBJ2-2, the complete variable domain is EPEVTQTPSHQVTQMGQEVILRCVPISNHLYFYWYRQILGQKVEFLVSFYNNEISEKSEIFDDQFSVERPDGSNFTLKIRSTKLEDSAMYFCASNSRGGATGELFFGEGSRLTVL.

V and J are TRBV29-1 and TRBJ1-2, with 7 bases identical to TRBD1. This CDR3 region has 12 residues. Per germline, CDR1 SQVTM and CDR2 ANQGSEA. The CDR3 is CSCRDSGYGYTF. Written as DNA, the CDR3 is TGCAGTTGTCGGGACAGCGGCTATGGCTACACCTTC.

This chain connects TRBV2 to TRBJ2-4; 9 bases match TRBD2. Germline-derived CDR1 and CDR2 are SNHLY and FYNNEI. J lost 4 bases, V lost 4 bases, and 2 bases had no gene match. The CDR3 has 14 amino acids. The CDR3 spells CASSGSGGKNIQYF. CDR3 DNA sequence: TGTGCCAGCAGTGGGAGCGGGGGGAAAAACATTCAGTACTTC.

The chain is built from TRBV28 and TRBJ1-6; 7 bases line up with TRBD1. Germline CDR1 reads MDHEN; CDR2 reads SYDVKM. The CDR3 has 13 residues. Trimming cost V 5 bases and J 9 bases; bases outside gene matches: 4. This CDR3 is CASSDNRGSPLHF. The CDR3 DNA is TGTGCCAGCAGTGATAACAGGGGTTCACCCCTCCACTTT.

This chain links TRBV5-4 with TRBJ1-1; possibly TRBD1 for D (5 bases). This CDR3 region has 15 residues. Trimming pared 4 bases from V and 4 bases from J, leaving 17 bases between. Per the germline V gene, CDR1 is SGHNT and CDR2 is YYREEE (reference sequence). This chain's CDR3 is CASSPVTEAITEAFF. The CDR3 coding sequence is TGTGCCAGCAGCCCCGTGACAGAAGCTATCACTGAAGCTTTCTTT.

This clone was counted between two and nine times. The J gene is TRBJ1-5, the V gene TRBV6-1; D unclear. This CDR3 spans 15 amino acids. The germline gives CDR1 MNHNS, CDR2 SASEGT. The V and J ends lost 3 bases and 2 bases respectively, with 11 bases between them. This chain's CDR3 is CASSDSLLGNQPQHF. In DNA form, the CDR3 reads TGTGCCAGCAGTGATTCCCTCCTAGGCAATCAGCCCCAGCATTTT.

This clone was detected a few times. V and J are TRBV28 and TRBJ1-2; no clear D gene. Trimming removed 5 bases from V and 4 bases from J, with 11 bases in between. The CDR3 runs 13 residues. Per germline, CDR1 MDHEN and CDR2 SYDVKM. The CDR3 DNA follows: TGTGCCAGCAGTATGGAGGGCCGCTATGGCTACACCTTC. Translating gives CASSMEGRYGYTF.

CDR3 sequence: CASSLGPLNEQYF. The DNA of the CDR3 is TGTGCCAGCAGTTTAGGGCCCCTTAACGAGCAGTACTTC. The chain employs TRBV27 and TRBJ2-7; D gene uncertain. V lost 2 bases, J lost 5 bases, and 10 bases lay in between. CDR1 is MNHEY and CDR2 is SMNVEV in the germline V gene (reference sequence). The CDR3 has 13 amino acids.

This clone showed up just a few times. The chain joins TRBV29-1 to TRBJ2-4; D is possibly TRBD2 (5 bases). The CDR3 spans 12 residues. V was pared by 7 bases and J by 2 bases, with 9 bases between. Germline V gives CDR1 SQVTM, CDR2 ANQGSEA. CDR3 protein: CSARVTKNIQYF. In nucleotides, the CDR3 is TGCAGCGCGAGGGTTACCAAAAACATTCAGTACTTC.

There are a few counts of this clone. The chain recombines TRBV7-9 with TRBJ2-7, with 11 bases aligning to TRBD2. Unmatched junction bases numbered 4, after V lost 4 bases and J lost 2 bases. Per the germline V gene, CDR1 is SEHNR and CDR2 is FQNEAQ (reference sequence). The CDR3 totals 15 residues. The CDR3 loop reads CASSSRLAGTYEQYF. The DNA of the CDR3 is TGTGCCAGCAGCTCCCGACTAGCGGGAACCTACGAGCAGTACTTC.

The rearrangement joins TRBV7-3 to TRBJ2-1; D unresolved. Per the germline V gene, CDR1 is SGHTA and CDR2 is FQGTGA. With 3 bases removed from V and 0 bases from J, the gap between germline ends came to 9 bases. CDR3 length: 15 amino acids. Here the CDR3 DNA reads TGTGCCAGCAGCTTTACACATCGCTCCTACAATGAGCAGTTCTTC. This codes for CASSFTHRSYNEQFF.

This chain connects TRBV7-8 to TRBJ2-1; no definite D call. The CDR3 length is 13 residues. V was trimmed by 0 bases and J by 4 bases, leaving 4 bases between them. Germline V lookup: CDR1 SGHVS, CDR2 FQNEAQ. CDR3 nucleotides: TGTGCCAGCAGCTTAGCCGTTTACAATGAGCAGTTCTTC. Translation: CASSLAVYNEQFF.

This clone was recorded a few times. V usage is TRBV4-2 and J usage is TRBJ2-7, with 8 bases identical to TRBD1. V gave up 0 bases and J gave up 4 bases; unmatched junction bases: 2. The CDR3 is 14 amino acids. Germline V lookup: CDR1 LGHNA, CDR2 YNFKEQ. The CDR3 here is CASSQDRGRYEQYF. CDR3 nucleotides: TGTGCCAGCAGCCAAGACAGGGGGCGGTACGAGCAGTACTTC.

The chain employs TRBV13 and TRBJ1-5; maybe TRBD1 (6 bases). The CDR3 totals 15 residues. The V and J ends lost 5 bases and 7 bases respectively, with 18 bases between them. Per germline, CDR1 PRHDT and CDR2 FYEKMQ (reference sequence). The CDR3 is CASSGGGPVGQPQHF. CDR3 in DNA: TGTGCCAGCAGCGGGGGGGGGCCCGTGGGGCAGCCCCAGCATTTT. Full variable domain (remainder filled in from reference TRBV13 and TRBJ1-5): AAGVIQSPRHLIKEKRETATLKCYPIPRHDTVYWYQQGPGQDPQFLISFYEKMQSDKGSIPDRFSAQQFSDYHSELNMSSLELGDSALYFCASSGGGPVGQPQHFGDGTRLSIL.

This clone has only one observation. This chain links TRBV7-2 with TRBJ2-7; D remains unclear. This CDR3 comprises 14 residues. Germline V gene sequence: CDR1 SGHTA, CDR2 FQGNSA. Trimming shortened V by 3 bases and J by 0 bases, and 9 bases separated the two germline ends. The CDR3 loop reads CASSFSSYSYEQYF. In DNA form, the CDR3 reads TGTGCCAGCAGCTTTAGCAGCTACTCCTACGAGCAGTACTTC.

Turning to this clone: A read error may account for a junction end that differs from germline. The chain couples TRBV6-1 to TRBJ2-1; 8 bases match TRBD1. The CDR3 is made up of 17 amino acids. Germline V gene lookup returns CDR1 MNHNS and CDR2 SASEGT. CDR3 bases: TGTGCCAGCAGTGACCTTCGGACAGGGACCTCCCACAATGAGCAGTTCTTC. Translated, it gives CASSDLRTGTSHNEQFF.

The rearrangement uses TRBV10-3 and TRBJ2-5, with D possibly matching TRBD1 (7 bases). This CDR3 has 11 amino acids. The V and J ends lost 9 bases and 4 bases respectively, with 9 bases between them. Germline V gene data show CDR1 as ENHRY and CDR2 as SYGVKD. CDR3 loop: CAIQGGETQYF. Here the CDR3 DNA reads TGTGCCATTCAGGGGGGAGAGACCCAGTACTTC.